The present entry profiles one T cell receptor beta chain with its context. In the authors' methods: Nucleated cell number was recorded as an estimate derived from reference gene primer amplification. The repertoire was sequenced with immunoSEQ multiplex PCR; TCRdb's copy has only in-frame clones and lacks some. D and trimming come from the DNA, and the V and J calls and clone size come from that table. The sample lists 140,000 to 150,000 clones; over 75% were seen once. CDR3 length: 18 residues. After removal of 0 bases from V and 10 bases from J, the junction contained 11 bases not matched to a gene. Germline CDR1 SEHNR, CDR2 FQNEAQ (reference sequence). This sample was taken from a study of blood T cell repertoires in COVID-19. Across the whole study: The origin of the acute and convalescent COVID-19 samples was the United States, Italy and Spain. PBMCs, B-cell-depleted T cells, or T cells were the source of the cDNA or gDNA that made up the material.

V usage is TRBV7-9 and J usage is TRBJ2-1, with 14 bases identical to TRBD2. The receptor's source is a woman between 50 and 59 years old with acute or convalescent COVID-19. Sequencing was carried out using peripheral blood. CDR3 sequence: CASSLAATSGRAVGEQFF. Here the CDR3 DNA reads TGTGCCAGCAGCTTAGCGGCGACTAGCGGGAGGGCCGTTGGGGAGCAGTTCTTC.